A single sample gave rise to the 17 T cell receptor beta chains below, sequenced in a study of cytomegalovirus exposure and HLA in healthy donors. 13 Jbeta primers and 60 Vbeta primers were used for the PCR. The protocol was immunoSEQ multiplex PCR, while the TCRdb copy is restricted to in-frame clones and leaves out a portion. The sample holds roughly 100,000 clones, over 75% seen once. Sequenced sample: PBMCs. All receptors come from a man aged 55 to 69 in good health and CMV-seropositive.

CDR3 residues: CASSSSGHPVDQPQHF. Written as DNA, the CDR3 is TGTGCCAGTAGTTCTTCAGGACACCCGGTGGATCAGCCCCAGCATTTT. This sequence joins TRBV19 and TRBJ1-5; D might be TRBD1 (5 bases). The CDR3 contains 16 residues. Germline V CDR1 and CDR2: LNHDA, SQIVND (reference sequence). V lost 5 bases, J lost 5 bases, and 19 bases lay in between.

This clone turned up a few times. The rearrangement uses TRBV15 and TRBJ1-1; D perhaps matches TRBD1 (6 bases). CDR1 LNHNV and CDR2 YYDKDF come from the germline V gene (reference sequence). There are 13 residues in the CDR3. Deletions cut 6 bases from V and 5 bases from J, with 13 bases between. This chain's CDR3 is CATRRGIGTEAFF. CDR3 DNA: TGTGCCACCAGAAGGGGGATTGGAACTGAAGCTTTCTTT.

The CDR3 DNA reads as TGTGCCATCAGTTTGACATGGAACACTGAAGCTTTCTTT. It translates to CAISLTWNTEAFF. The chain carries TRBV10-3 and TRBJ1-1, with D unclear. The CDR3 covers 13 residues. V gave up 5 bases and J gave up 1 base, with 8 bases separating them. The V gene's germline CDR1 is ENHRY and CDR2 SYGVKD.

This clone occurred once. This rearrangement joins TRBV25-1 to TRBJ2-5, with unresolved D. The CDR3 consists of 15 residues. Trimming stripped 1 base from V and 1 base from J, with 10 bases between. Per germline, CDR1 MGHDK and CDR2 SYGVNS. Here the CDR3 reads CASSEFKQTQETQYF. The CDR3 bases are TGTGCCAGCAGTGAATTCAAACAGACCCAAGAGACCCAGTACTTC.

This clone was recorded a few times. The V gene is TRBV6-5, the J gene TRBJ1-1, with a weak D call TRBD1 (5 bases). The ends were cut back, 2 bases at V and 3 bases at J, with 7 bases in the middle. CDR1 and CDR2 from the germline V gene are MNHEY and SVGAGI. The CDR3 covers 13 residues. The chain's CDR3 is CASSYGDYTEAFF. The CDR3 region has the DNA TGTGCCAGCAGTTACGGGGACTACACTGAAGCTTTCTTT.

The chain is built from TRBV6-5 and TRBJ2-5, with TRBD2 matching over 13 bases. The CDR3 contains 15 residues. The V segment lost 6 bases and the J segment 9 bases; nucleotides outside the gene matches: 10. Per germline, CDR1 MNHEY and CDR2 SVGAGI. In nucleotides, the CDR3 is TGTGCCAGCAGCAGACTAGCGGGGGGCCCCAGGGCCCAGTACTTC. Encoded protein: CASSRLAGGPRAQYF.

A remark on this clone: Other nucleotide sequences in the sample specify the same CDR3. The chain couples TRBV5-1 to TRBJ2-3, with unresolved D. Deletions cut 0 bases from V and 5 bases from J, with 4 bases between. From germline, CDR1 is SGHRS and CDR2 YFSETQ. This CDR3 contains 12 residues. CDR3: CASSLVRDTQYF. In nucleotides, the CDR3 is TGCGCCAGCAGCTTGGTCCGAGATACGCAGTATTTT.

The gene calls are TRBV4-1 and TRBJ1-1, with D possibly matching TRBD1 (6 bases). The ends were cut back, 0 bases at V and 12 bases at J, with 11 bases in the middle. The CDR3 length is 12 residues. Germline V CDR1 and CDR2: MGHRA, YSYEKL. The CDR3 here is CASSQDTQGTFF. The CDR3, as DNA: TGCGCCAGCAGCCAAGATACGCAGGGGACTTTCTTT.

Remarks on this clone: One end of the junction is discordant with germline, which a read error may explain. The CDR3 spells CSSSLAQLAGGGDTQYF. The DNA for the CDR3 is TGTTCCAGCAGCTTAGCGCAACTAGCGGGGGGAGGTGATACGCAGTATTTT. The rearrangement uses TRBV7-9 and TRBJ2-3; 12 bases fit TRBD2. The germline V gene encodes CDR1 SEHNR and CDR2 FQNEAQ (reference sequence). The CDR3 covers 17 residues. Looking up the rest from reference TRBV7-9 and TRBJ2-3 gives the full variable domain: DTGVSQNPRHKITKRGQNVTFRCDPISEHNRLYWYRQTLGQGPEFLTYFQNEAQLEKSRLLSDRFSAERPKGSFSTLEIQRTEQGDSAMYLCSSSLAQLAGGGDTQYFGPGTRLTVL.

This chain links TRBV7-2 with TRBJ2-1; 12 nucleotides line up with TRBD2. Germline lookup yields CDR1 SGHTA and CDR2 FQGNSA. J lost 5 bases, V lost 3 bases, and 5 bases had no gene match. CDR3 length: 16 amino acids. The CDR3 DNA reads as TGTGCCAGCAGCTTTAGTCTAGCGGGGGGGAACAATGAGCAGTTCTTC. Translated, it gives CASSFSLAGGNNEQFF.

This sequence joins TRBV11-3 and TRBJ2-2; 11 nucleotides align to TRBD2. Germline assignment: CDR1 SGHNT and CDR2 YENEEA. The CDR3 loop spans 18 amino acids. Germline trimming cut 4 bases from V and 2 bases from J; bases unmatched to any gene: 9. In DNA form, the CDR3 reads TGTGCCAGCAGCTCAGCCCTCACTAGCGGGGGAAACACCGGGGAGCTGTTTTTT. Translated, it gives CASSSALTSGGNTGELFF. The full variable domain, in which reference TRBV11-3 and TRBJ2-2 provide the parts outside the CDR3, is EAGVVQSPRYKIIEKKQPVAFWCNPISGHNTLYWYLQNLGQGPELLIRYENEEAVDDSQLPKDRFSAERLKGVDSTLKIQPAELGDSAVYLCASSSALTSGGNTGELFFGEGSRLTVL.

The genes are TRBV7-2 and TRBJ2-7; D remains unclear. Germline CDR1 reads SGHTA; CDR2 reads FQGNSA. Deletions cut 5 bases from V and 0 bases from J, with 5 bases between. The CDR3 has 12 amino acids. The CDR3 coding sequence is TGTGCCAGCAGCCCGAGCTCCTACGAGCAGTACTTC. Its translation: CASSPSSYEQYF. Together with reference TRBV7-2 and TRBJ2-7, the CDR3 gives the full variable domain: GAGVSQSPSNKVTEKGKDVELRCDPISGHTALYWYRQSLGQGLEFLIYFQGNSAPDKSGLPSDRFSAERTGGSVSTLTIQRTQQEDSAVYLCASSPSSYEQYFGPGTRLTVT.

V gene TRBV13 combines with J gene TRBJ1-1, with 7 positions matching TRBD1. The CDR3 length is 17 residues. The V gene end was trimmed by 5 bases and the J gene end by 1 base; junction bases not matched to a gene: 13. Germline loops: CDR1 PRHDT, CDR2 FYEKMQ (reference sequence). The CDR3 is CASSQGTVLTPNTEAFF. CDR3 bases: TGTGCCAGCAGCCAGGGGACAGTCTTAACTCCGAACACTGAAGCTTTCTTT.

The DNA for the CDR3 is TGTGCCTGGCTTAGCGGGGGGCCCGGGAATACGCAGTATTTT. It translates to CAWLSGGPGNTQYF. The chain uses TRBV30 and TRBJ2-3; 10 bases map to TRBD2. The CDR3 extends over 14 amino acids. Per the germline V gene, CDR1 is GTSNPN and CDR2 is SVGIG (reference sequence). J was trimmed by 7 bases and V by 5 bases; bases with no gene match: 9.

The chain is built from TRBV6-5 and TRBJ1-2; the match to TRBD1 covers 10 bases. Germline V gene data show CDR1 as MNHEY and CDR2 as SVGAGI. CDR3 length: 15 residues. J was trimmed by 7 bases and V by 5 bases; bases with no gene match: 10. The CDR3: CASSPMTGGRSGYTF. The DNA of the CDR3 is TGTGCCAGCAGTCCCATGACAGGGGGCCGGAGTGGCTACACCTTC.

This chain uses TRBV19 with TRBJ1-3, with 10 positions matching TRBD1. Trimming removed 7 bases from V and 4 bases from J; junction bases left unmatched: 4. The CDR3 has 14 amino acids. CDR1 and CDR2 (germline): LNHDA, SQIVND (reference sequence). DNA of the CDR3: TGTGCCAGTACGACAGGGGGCTTCGGAAACACCATATATTTT. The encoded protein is CASTTGGFGNTIYF.

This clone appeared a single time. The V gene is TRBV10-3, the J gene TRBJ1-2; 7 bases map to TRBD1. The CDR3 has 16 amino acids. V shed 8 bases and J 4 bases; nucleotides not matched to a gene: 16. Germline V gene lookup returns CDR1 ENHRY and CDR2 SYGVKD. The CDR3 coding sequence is TGTGCCATCCCTCAGACGTCGGGGGCAGGGGGCTATGGCTACACCTTC. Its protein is CAIPQTSGAGGYGYTF.